Listed here is a single T cell receptor beta chain. Antigen specificity is unknown. These data come from a study of cytomegalovirus exposure and HLA in healthy donors. A multiplex PCR was run with 60 Vbeta primers and 13 Jbeta primers. Generated by immunoSEQ multiplex PCR, the TCRdb table keeps only in-frame clones and is missing some. The sample records 96,000 or so clones, 65% to 80% being singletons. V dropped 2 bases and J dropped 3; count of bases not matched to a gene: 7. The CDR3 is made up of 15 amino acids. From germline, CDR1 is KGHSH and CDR2 LQKENI. Study-level points and caveats: The listing of 150 or so TCR beta chains classed them as cytomegalovirus-associated. After further analysis at a later stage, roughly 16,000 TCR beta sequences were associated with HLA alleles at 0.05 false discovery rate.

The chain combines TRBV18 with TRBJ2-7; 7 nucleotides agree with TRBD1. Material: PBMCs. The receptor comes from a female donor in good health and CMV-seropositive. As DNA, the CDR3 is TGTGCCAGCTCACCATACGAGGGACAGAGCTACGAGCAGTACTTC. This gives the protein CASSPYEGQSYEQYF.